Below, 19 T cell receptor beta chains from the same sample are listed, as sequenced in a study of T cell repertoires in MIS-A myocarditis. Only in-frame clones appear in the TCRdb table, and some are missing; sequencing was by immunoSEQ multiplex PCR. Altogether 14,000 to 15,000 clones are present, 74% being singletons, with the ten largest covering approximately 61%. The material sequenced was left ventricle heart tissue obtained at autopsy. These receptor sequences come from a young man with fulminant myocarditis from multisystem inflammatory syndrome in adults (MIS-A) after COVID-19.

The gene calls are TRBV19 and TRBJ1-5, with D possibly TRBD1 on 5 matching bases. CDR1 and CDR2 from the germline V gene are LNHDA and SQIVND (reference sequence). Trimming pared 3 bases from V and 4 bases from J, leaving 13 bases between. The CDR3 contains 15 residues. CDR3 amino acids: CASSIDDRTNQPQHF. CDR3 bases: TGTGCCAGTAGTATCGACGACAGAACTAATCAGCCCCAGCATTTT. The variable domain in full, with the rest retrieved from reference TRBV19 and TRBJ1-5, is DGGITQSPKYLFRKEGQNVTLSCEQNLNHDAMYWYRQDPGQGLRLIYYSQIVNDFQKGDIAEGYSVSREKKESFPLTVTSAQKNPTAFYLCASSIDDRTNQPQHFGDGTRLSIL.

The chain links TRBV18 to TRBJ1-1; D call uncertain. The CDR3 consists of 14 residues. V lost 4 bases, J lost 3 bases, and 12 bases lay in between. Germline-derived CDR1 and CDR2 are KGHSH and LQKENI. DNA for the CDR3: TGTGCCAGCTCACGATGGGGTGCGGACACTGAAGCTTTCTTT. Translating gives CASSRWGADTEAFF. Looking up the rest from reference TRBV18 and TRBJ1-1 gives the full variable domain: NAGVMQNPRHLVRRRGQEARLRCSPMKGHSHVYWYRQLPEEGLKFMVYLQKENIIDESGMPKERFSAEFPKEGPSILRIQQVVRGDSAAYFCASSRWGADTEAFFGQGTRLTVV.

The chain joins TRBV3-1 (or the pseudogene TRBV3-2) to TRBJ2-2; D may be TRBD1 (6 bases). The CDR3 is made up of 16 amino acids. Germline-derived CDR1 and CDR2 are LGHDT and YNNKEL (reference sequence). V was pared by 4 bases and J by 6 bases, with 18 bases between. CDR3: CASSPLTGAPPGELFF. In DNA, the CDR3 is TGTGCCAGCAGCCCCCTGACAGGAGCACCCCCCGGGGAGCTGTTTTTT.

The chain is built from TRBV4-1 and TRBJ2-2, with 8 bases that match TRBD1. Germline lookup yields CDR1 MGHRA and CDR2 YSYEKL. CDR3 size: 14 residues. V was clipped by 7 bases and J by 2 bases; unmatched bases: 3. CDR3 in DNA: TGCGCCAGCACCAGGGGGCAAAACACCGGGGAGCTGTTTTTT. Translation: CASTRGQNTGELFF.

The chain uses TRBV5-1 and TRBJ1-1, with D perhaps TRBD1 (5 bases). CDR1 is SGHRS, CDR2 YFSETQ, per germline. The CDR3 length is 15 residues. V was cut by 4 bases and J by 1 base, with 14 bases left in between. CDR3 DNA sequence: TGCGCCAGCAGCGTCCTTTCTACAGGGAACACTGAAGCTTTCTTT. The encoded protein is CASSVLSTGNTEAFF.

V gene TRBV2 combines with J gene TRBJ2-2; D gene unclear. CDR1 SNHLY and CDR2 FYNNEI come from the germline V gene. The CDR3 contains 11 residues. The germline V and J ends were trimmed by 11 bases and 2 bases, with 6 bases remaining between them. CDR3: CAVTNTGELFF. CDR3 DNA sequence: TGTGCCGTAACAAACACCGGGGAGCTGTTTTTT. The full variable domain, rest sourced from reference TRBV2 and TRBJ2-2, is EPEVTQTPSHQVTQMGQEVILRCVPISNHLYFYWYRQILGQKVEFLVSFYNNEISEKSEIFDDQFSVERPDGSNFTLKIRSTKLEDSAMYFCAVTNTGELFFGEGSRLTVL.

This clone is termed medium-sized. The chain combines TRBV6-4 with TRBJ2-1; D not resolved. The germline CDR1 and CDR2 sequences are MRHNA and SNTAGT. V lost 0 bases and J lost 4, with 10 bases in between. There are 15 residues in the CDR3. CDR3 nucleotides: TGTGCCAGCAGTGACTCATGGGAAGGGTACAATGAGCAGTTCTTC. This encodes CASSDSWEGYNEQFF.

The rearrangement uses TRBV19 and TRBJ1-5, with TRBD1 matching over 7 bases. The CDR3 length is 15 residues. J was trimmed by 3 bases and V by 8 bases; bases with no gene match: 10. Germline V gives CDR1 LNHDA, CDR2 SQIVND (reference sequence). The CDR3 spells CASGATGRFNQPQHF. In nucleotides, the CDR3 is TGTGCCAGTGGTGCGACAGGGAGGTTCAATCAGCCCCAGCATTTT.

The chain joins TRBV4-1 to TRBJ1-3, with a tentative D call TRBD1 (6 bases). Trimming left V 4 bases short and J 0 bases short, with 19 bases between. Looked up from germline, CDR1 is MGHRA and CDR2 is YSYEKL. The CDR3 covers 18 residues. The CDR3 here is CASSPRRQGILSGNTIYF. CDR3 DNA sequence: TGCGCCAGCAGCCCTAGACGGCAGGGGATCCTCTCTGGAAACACCATATATTTT.

The J gene is TRBJ1-1, the V gene TRBV25-1; D not resolved. In germline, CDR1 is MGHDK, CDR2 SYGVNS. Trimming left V 5 bases short and J 3 bases short, with 16 bases between. CDR3 length: 15 amino acids. This CDR3 reads CASSSGERLDTEAFF. Written as DNA, the CDR3 is TGTGCCAGCAGTTCTGGGGAACGGTTGGACACTGAAGCTTTCTTT. Full variable domain (rest looked up from reference TRBV25-1 and TRBJ1-1): EADIYQTPRYLVIGTGKKITLECSQTMGHDKMYWYQQDPGMELHLIHYSYGVNSTEKGDLSSESTVSRIRTEHFPLTLESARPSHTSQYLCASSSGERLDTEAFFGQGTRLTVV.

The chain has TRBV7-6 and TRBJ2-3; D perhaps matches TRBD2 (5 bases). Germline V gives CDR1 SGHVS, CDR2 FNYEAQ. The CDR3 loop spans 20 amino acids. Trimming took 2 bases from V and 3 from J, leaving 27 bases between them. DNA for the CDR3: TGTGCCAGCAGCTTACGTGTTCAAGGGAGCATCTTAGGTCGAACAGATACGCAGTATTTT. Protein: CASSLRVQGSILGRTDTQYF.

This clone was seen more than once but under ten times. This sequence joins TRBV7-8 and TRBJ1-2; no reliable D call. The CDR3 has 13 residues. The ends were cut back, 2 bases at V and 6 bases at J, with 10 bases in the middle. Looked up from germline, CDR1 is SGHVS and CDR2 is FQNEAQ. The DNA for the CDR3 is TGTGCCAGCAGCTTACTTTACCGAAATGGCTACACCTTC. Translated, it gives CASSLLYRNGYTF.

This chain links TRBV28 with TRBJ2-4, with 11 bases fitting TRBD1. This CDR3 comprises 16 residues. The V segment lost 7 bases and the J segment 0 bases; nucleotides outside the gene matches: 5. The V gene's germline CDR1 is MDHEN and CDR2 SYDVKM. The CDR3 reads CASTGTGGLAKNIQYF. The CDR3 DNA reads as TGTGCCAGCACCGGGACAGGGGGGCTAGCCAAAAACATTCAGTACTTC.

The chain couples TRBV2 to TRBJ2-5; D ambiguous. The CDR3 consists of 13 residues. V was pared by 7 bases and J by 4 bases, with 13 bases between. Germline V lookup: CDR1 SNHLY, CDR2 FYNNEI. The CDR3 coding sequence is TGTGCCAGCACCCGGAACTCGGGAGAGACCCAGTACTTC. Its translation is CASTRNSGETQYF.

The chain carries TRBV28 and TRBJ2-7; unclear D gene. There are 14 residues in the CDR3. The ends were cut back, 2 bases at V and 2 bases at J, with 10 bases in the middle. Germline-derived CDR1 and CDR2 are MDHEN and SYDVKM. The CDR3 DNA reads as TGTGCCAGCAGTTTACCGGAAGAACCCTACGAGCAGTACTTC. Encoded protein: CASSLPEEPYEQYF.

This clone came up a few times. This chain uses TRBV18 with TRBJ2-5; TRBD1 matches at 10 bases. Trimming cost V 3 bases and J 5 bases; bases outside gene matches: 6. Germline assignment: CDR1 KGHSH and CDR2 LQKENI. This CDR3 comprises 15 residues. The CDR3 spells CASSPPGQGLETQYF. The CDR3 region has the DNA TGTGCCAGCTCACCTCCGGGACAGGGGTTGGAGACCCAGTACTTC. Full variable domain (remainder filled in from reference TRBV18 and TRBJ2-5): NAGVMQNPRHLVRRRGQEARLRCSPMKGHSHVYWYRQLPEEGLKFMVYLQKENIIDESGMPKERFSAEFPKEGPSILRIQQVVRGDSAAYFCASSPPGQGLETQYFGPGTRLLVL.

The J gene is TRBJ2-3, the V gene TRBV29-1, with D perhaps TRBD2 (6 bases). Germline V lookup: CDR1 SQVTM, CDR2 ANQGSEA. V gave up 6 bases and J gave up 6 bases, with 16 bases separating them. The CDR3 loop spans 13 amino acids. The CDR3 DNA follows: TGCAGCGTCGGGACTTCGACCTACGATACGCAGTATTTT. Translating it yields CSVGTSTYDTQYF.

The rearrangement uses TRBV14 and TRBJ1-1; no clear D gene. V gave up 3 bases and J gave up 0 bases, with 5 bases separating them. This CDR3 is built from 13 residues. Germline V gene data show CDR1 as SGHDN and CDR2 as FVKESK. CDR3 sequence: CASSHAMNTEAFF. The CDR3 DNA reads TGTGCCAGCAGCCACGCCATGAACACTGAAGCTTTCTTT.

The genes are TRBV7-8 and TRBJ2-2, with 7 bases lining up with TRBD1. Trimming cost V 1 base and J 4 bases; bases outside gene matches: 6. CDR1 SGHVS and CDR2 FQNEAQ come from the germline V gene. The CDR3 is 16 amino acids. CDR3 sequence reads: CASSLVGRGITGELFF. The CDR3 DNA follows: TGTGCCAGCAGCTTAGTCGGCAGGGGGATCACCGGGGAGCTGTTTTTT.